A selection of T cell receptor beta chains follows, all from one sample in a study of T cells after yellow fever vaccination. TCRdb reprocessed the 5' RACE reads via MiXCR and lists one record per CDR3 protein. Counted here are 600,000 to 750,000 distinct CDR3 sequences, roughly 12% occurring once; the ten biggest clones make up around 14%. Sequencing was performed on PBMCs, taken on the day of the yellow fever booster vaccination. The receptors here all came from a man aged 30 to 45 who received the YFV17D yellow fever vaccine. Both conserved end residues are part of each CDR3. D genes are given only for firm matches. Size tells how often a clone was seen (once, few, many) or the class of an expanded clone, and some rows leave it out.

16	TRBV4-2	TRBJ2-7	TRBD2	few	TGTGCCAGCAGCCAAGGGATGACTAGCGGGAGTGAGGAGCAGTACTTC	CASSQGMTSGSEEQYF
14	TRBV9	TRBJ2-5	-	-	TGTGCCAGCAGCGCCCCGGACAGCCAAGAGACCCAGTACTTC	CASSAPDSQETQYF
14	TRBV7-3	TRBJ2-7	-	few	TGTGCCAGCAGCTTAAGGCCAGGGGACGGCGAGCAGTACTTC	CASSLRPGDGEQYF
16	TRBV18	TRBJ2-5	TRBD2	-	TGTGCCAGCACGGGACTAGCGGGAAACGGAGGGGAGACCCAGTACTTC	CASTGLAGNGGETQYF
15	TRBV12-3/TRBV12-4	TRBJ2-5	TRBD2	many	TGTGCCAGCAGTTTCGGCGGGAGGCTCCAAGAGACCCAGTACTTC	CASSFGGRLQETQYF
11	TRBV20-1	TRBJ2-1	-	few	TGCAGTGCTCCGGGGTTCAATGAGCAGTTCTTC	CSAPGFNEQFF
14	TRBV20-1	TRBJ2-3	TRBD2	few	TGCAGTGCGCCAGTTCGCGGGGGGGCGGGTACGCAGTATTTT	CSAPVRGGAGTQYF
15	TRBV16	TRBJ2-1	TRBD1	few	TGTGCCAGCAGCCAGGGGACAGTAACCTACAATGAGCAGTTCTTC	CASSQGTVTYNEQFF
19	TRBV7-8	TRBJ2-2	-	few	TGTGCCAGCAGCTTATCGCTCCCGGGGAGCGGCGCGAACACCGGGGAGCTGTTTTTT	CASSLSLPGSGANTGELFF
18	TRBV4-1	TRBJ2-5	-	few	TGCGCCAGCAGCCAGTACCACTCCTCACCACTAATGTCCGAGACCCAGTACTTC	CASSQYHSSPLMSETQYF
12	TRBV19	TRBJ1-1	-	-	TGTGCCAGCTCAGTCCGGGTGGCTGAAGCTTTCTTT	CASSVRVAEAFF
14	TRBV7-2	TRBJ2-2	-	-	TGTGCCAGCAGCCCTAGGGTAGCCCACGGGGAGCTGTTTTTT	CASSPRVAHGELFF
14	TRBV10-3	TRBJ2-7	-	few	TGTGCCATCAAACCGACAGCACCCGTCTACGAGCAGTACTTC	CAIKPTAPVYEQYF
14	TRBV5-4	TRBJ1-2	-	few	TGTGCCAGCTCTCGGGGGTTGACGGCCTATGGCTACACCTTC	CASSRGLTAYGYTF
14	TRBV6-2/TRBV6-3	TRBJ1-5	-	-	TGTGCCAGCAGTTACGGGGGGGCCCAGGGGACCCAGCATTTT	CASSYGGAQGTQHF
13	TRBV7-9	TRBJ2-7	-	few	TGTGCCAGCAGCTCCGGGCAGGGTTGGAAGCAGTACTTC	CASSSGQGWKQYF
12	TRBV20-1	TRBJ2-7	TRBD2	few	TGCAGTGCCACTAGCGGGAGAGGGGAGCAGTACTTC	CSATSGRGEQYF
12	TRBV5-5	TRBJ1-2	-	few	TGTGCCAGCAGCCCCGCCCGGGATGGCTACACCTTC	CASSPARDGYTF
14	TRBV27	TRBJ1-5	-	few	TGTGCCAGCAGGCAGGGGCTTAGCAATCAGCCCCAGCATTTT	CASRQGLSNQPQHF
15	TRBV20-1	TRBJ2-1	-	few	TGCAGTGCTAGTCAACTAGATTCCGTCTACAATGAGCAGTTCTTC	CSASQLDSVYNEQFF
14	TRBV19	TRBJ2-5	TRBD1	-	TGTGCCAGTAGTGCTACGACAGGGGGTGGGACCCAGTACTTC	CASSATTGGGTQYF
13	TRBV20-1	TRBJ2-2	TRBD2	few	TGCAGTGTTTCGGGGGGGAACACCGGGGAGCTGTTTTTT	CSVSGGNTGELFF
11	TRBV4-1	TRBJ2-1	-	few	TGCGCCAGCAGCCGCTCGGGGCCCATGTTCTTC	CASSRSGPMFF
13	TRBV29-1	TRBJ2-7	-	-	TGCAGCGTTGTGACTATGGGTTCCTACGAGCAGTACTTC	CSVVTMGSYEQYF
15	TRBV5-1	TRBJ2-7	TRBD2	-	TGCGCCAGCACCTCCGGGACTAGCGGGAAAGGCGAGCAGTACTTC	CASTSGTSGKGEQYF
13	TRBV11-2	TRBJ2-7	-	-	TGTGCCAGCAGCTTATCTTTGGGGGCAGAGCAGTACTTC	CASSLSLGAEQYF
17	TRBV6-5	TRBJ2-7	-	-	TGTGCCAGCAGTTCCTTACCCCTTCGAAGCAGCCCCTACGAGCAGTACTTC	CASSSLPLRSSPYEQYF
13	TRBV29-1	TRBJ2-7	-	many	TGCAGCGTTGAGCCCGGACTCTTCGGCGAGCAGTACTTC	CSVEPGLFGEQYF
15	TRBV27	TRBJ2-2	TRBD2	few	TGTGCCAGCAGTCTAGCGGGCCCCAACACCGGGGAGCTGTTTTTT	CASSLAGPNTGELFF
15	TRBV2	TRBJ1-5	TRBD1	few	TGTGCCAGCAGACTAGAACAGGGGGCAGGTCAGCCCCAGCATTTT	CASRLEQGAGQPQHF
13	TRBV6-2/TRBV6-3	TRBJ2-7	-	-	TGTGCCAGCACCCCTGGAGGGGGGAGCGAGCAGTACTTC	CASTPGGGSEQYF